Only a few counts were recorded for the clone carrying this T cell receptor (beta chain). How the authors handled the data: Nucleated cell counts were estimated from reference gene primer amplification. The data were produced by immunoSEQ multiplex PCR, yet TCRdb's version contains in-frame clones alone and is incomplete. V and J calls and clone size come straight from that table; D and trimming were deduced from the DNA. This sample yields under 150,000 clones, of which about 80% are seen a single time; roughly 25% belongs to the top ten. This sample is part of a study of blood T cell repertoires in COVID-19. Turning to the study itself: COVID-19 samples collected from the United States, Italy and Spain covered acute and convalescent phases. Sample material is recorded as cDNA or gDNA derived from T cells, B-cell-depleted T cells, or PBMCs.

Germline V gene data show CDR1 as SGDLS and CDR2 as YYNGEE. This CDR3 has 16 residues. V trimming: 0 bases; J trimming: 9 bases; junction bases outside the gene matches: 7. This clonotype originated in a human donor in a cohort sampled during active COVID-19. Material for sequencing was peripheral blood. This chain uses TRBV9 with TRBJ2-1; the match to TRBD2 covers 12 bases. CDR3 residues: CASSVGLAGELGEQFF. CDR3 nucleotide sequence: TGTGCCAGCAGCGTAGGACTAGCGGGAGAGCTCGGTGAGCAGTTCTTC.